Following are 18 T cell receptor beta chains from one sample sequenced in a study of human T cells and chemical hapten exposure. TCRdb reprocessed the RACE reads with MiXCR, giving one entry per CDR3 protein. The sample shows over 300,000 distinct CDR3 sequences, less than 6.5% of them seen only once. Regarding time point: pre-sensitization, week 0. The treatment is: therapeutic diphenylcyclopropenone sensitization with weekly scalp DPC. The starting material was whole blood, obtained in connection with sensitization to the hapten diphenylcyclopropenone (DPC). Source of these receptors: a woman aged 45-60 years with alopecia areata. Some clones in this sample may be carry-over from other donors' samples.

This clonotype occurred many times. The chain couples TRBV12-3 or TRBV12-4 to TRBJ1-3, with a possible D match to TRBD1 (6 bases). This CDR3 contains 13 residues. V lost 6 bases, J lost 7 bases, and 13 bases lay in between. The CDR3 loop is CASRERGWNTIYF. CDR3 DNA: TGTGCCAGCAGAGAGAGGGGGTGGAACACCATATATTTT.

This clonotype turned up a few times. This chain joins TRBV10-3 and TRBJ1-3; no firm D call. V gave up 3 bases and J gave up 1 base, with 10 bases separating them. In germline, CDR1 is ENHRY, CDR2 SYGVKD. CDR3 length: 15 amino acids. The CDR3 spells CAISDLGRSGNTIYF. In nucleotides, the CDR3 is TGTGCCATCAGTGACCTGGGGAGATCTGGAAACACCATATATTTT.

The V and J genes are TRBV20-1 and TRBJ2-7, with D perhaps matching TRBD1 (6 bases). The germline CDR1 and CDR2 sequences are DFQATT and SNEGSKA (reference sequence). V was shortened by 6 bases and J by 0 bases, with 15 bases between the two germline ends. CDR3 length equals 14 residues. The CDR3 DNA reads as TGCAGTGCCCTAGTGGGGGCTAGCTCCTACGAGCAGTACTTC. This encodes CSALVGASSYEQYF.

This clonotype was seen a few times. This CDR3 is CASSTKDRGTEAFF. CDR3 sequence (DNA): TGTGCCAGCAGCACGAAGGACAGGGGCACTGAAGCTTTCTTT. The chain combines TRBV11-2 with TRBJ1-1; 9 nucleotides line up with TRBD1. V lost 5 bases, J lost 4 bases, and 5 bases stayed unmatched. The CDR3 has 14 amino acids. Germline-derived CDR1 and CDR2 are SGHAT and FQNNGV.

This clonotype was seen only a few times. The V call is TRBV9, the J call TRBJ1-4; D is uncertain. Between the trimmed V and J ends, which lost 4 bases and 6 bases, there was a span of 16 bases. The CDR3 runs 15 residues. Per the germline V gene, CDR1 is SGDLS and CDR2 is YYNGEE. CDR3 sequence: CASSPGGETHEKLFF. As DNA, the CDR3 is TGTGCCAGCAGCCCTGGAGGAGAAACGCATGAAAAACTGTTTTTT.

This clonotype has at least ten counts. V usage is TRBV7-2 and J usage is TRBJ1-1, with 7 bases fitting TRBD1. V lost 5 bases, J lost 7 bases, and 13 bases stayed unmatched. The CDR3 consists of 15 residues. Germline V gene data show CDR1 as SGHTA and CDR2 as FQGNSA. CDR3 nucleotide sequence: TGTGCCAGCAGCCGTTTACAGGGGACCCTAGGTGAAGCTTTCTTT. Its protein is CASSRLQGTLGEAFF. Supplemented by reference TRBV7-2 and TRBJ1-1, the full variable domain reads GAGVSQSPSNKVTEKGKDVELRCDPISGHTALYWYRQSLGQGLEFLIYFQGNSAPDKSGLPSDRFSAERTGGSVSTLTIQRTQQEDSAVYLCASSRLQGTLGEAFFGQGTRLTVV.

This clonotype was counted many times. V and J are TRBV19 and TRBJ2-1; 11 nucleotides align to TRBD2. Trimming cost V 7 bases and J 8 bases; bases outside gene matches: 4. Germline CDR1 LNHDA, CDR2 SQIVND (reference sequence). There are 13 residues in the CDR3. CDR3 sequence reads: CASKKTSGDEQFF. CDR3 coding DNA: TGTGCCAGTAAAAAGACTAGCGGGGATGAGCAGTTCTTC.

This chain connects TRBV20-1 to TRBJ1-1; D unresolved. CDR1 and CDR2 (germline): DFQATT, SNEGSKA (reference sequence). CDR3 length equals 13 residues. With 6 bases removed from V and 3 bases from J, the gap between germline ends came to 14 bases. In DNA, the CDR3 is TGCAGTGCCGCTGTGGAAGAGGACACTGAAGCTTTCTTT. This encodes CSAAVEEDTEAFF.

The chain combines TRBV12-3 or TRBV12-4 with TRBJ2-1; D is possibly TRBD2 (5 bases). The CDR3 sequence is 14 residues long. Deletions cut 0 bases from V and 6 bases from J, with 9 bases between. The CDR3 coding sequence is TGTGCCAGCAGTTTAGCTCTAACTAGCAATGAGCAGTTCTTC. Translating it yields CASSLALTSNEQFF.

This clonotype was counted a few times. The rearrangement uses TRBV12-3 or TRBV12-4 and TRBJ2-3, with D possibly matching TRBD2 (6 bases). V lost 5 bases, J lost 2 bases, and 11 bases lay in between. This CDR3 comprises 14 residues. The CDR3 DNA is TGTGCCAGCAGTCCCCTGGGACTCACAGATACGCAGTATTTT. Translating it yields CASSPLGLTDTQYF.

The chain joins TRBV28 to TRBJ1-2, with D unclear. This CDR3 is built from 14 residues. Per germline, CDR1 MDHEN and CDR2 SYDVKM. V was clipped by 6 bases and J by 7 bases, with 18 bases between them. The CDR3 nucleotides are TGTGCCAGCAGGTTGTCCTCAGGTTCTGGTGGCTACACCTTC. Amino acids: CASRLSSGSGGYTF.

V and J are TRBV27 and TRBJ2-7, with TRBD2 matching 12 bases. The trim removed 0 bases at V and 6 bases at J, leaving 6 bases unmatched. This CDR3 is 16 amino acids long. The germline CDR1 and CDR2 sequences are MNHEY and SMNVEV (reference sequence). As DNA, the CDR3 is TGTGCCAGCAGTTTATCGCTAGCGGGGGGGCCTGGCGAGCAGTACTTC. Translating it yields CASSLSLAGGPGEQYF.

This clonotype was observed many times. The rearrangement links TRBV5-6 to TRBJ2-4; no definite D call. The V end was cut by 8 bases, the J end by 5 bases, with 14 bases between. CDR3 length: 13 residues. Germline values: CDR1 SGHDT, CDR2 YYEEEE. The chain's CDR3 is CASSKLSENIQYF. The CDR3 DNA is TGTGCCAGTTCCAAGCTCAGCGAAAACATTCAGTACTTC.

This clonotype was recorded many times. V is TRBV12-3 or TRBV12-4 and J is TRBJ2-2, with 10 nucleotides matching TRBD2. V dropped 6 bases and J dropped 5; count of bases not matched to a gene: 15. The CDR3 loop spans 18 amino acids. In nucleotides, the CDR3 is TGTGCCAGCAGACTAGCGGGACCGCCCCATGATGGGACCGGGGAGCTGTTTTTT. Its protein is CASRLAGPPHDGTGELFF.

This sequence joins TRBV9 and TRBJ2-3; D gene unclear. The CDR3 runs 13 residues. The V gene lost 3 bases and the J gene lost 4 bases, with 9 bases spanning the gap. CDR1 is SGDLS and CDR2 is YYNGEE in the germline V gene. The CDR3 loop is CASSAQPADTQYF. For the CDR3, the DNA is TGTGCCAGCAGCGCCCAGCCGGCAGATACGCAGTATTTT.

The J gene is TRBJ1-1, the V gene TRBV5-6; no clear D. V was trimmed by 2 bases and J by 1 base, leaving 9 bases between them. This CDR3 contains 14 residues. Germline CDR1 is SGHDT and CDR2 is YYEEEE. The CDR3 region has the DNA TGTGCCAGCAGCTTCCCGACGGCGAACACTGAAGCTTTCTTT. Translated: CASSFPTANTEAFF. Based on the CDR3 plus reference TRBV5-6 and TRBJ1-1, the full variable domain is DAGVTQSPTHLIKTRGQQVTLRCSPKSGHDTVSWYQQALGQGPQFIFQYYEEEERQRGNFPDRFSGHQFPNYSSELNVNALLLGDSALYLCASSFPTANTEAFFGQGTRLTVV.

This chain links TRBV20-1 with TRBJ1-2; 9 nucleotides align to TRBD1. Trimming at V came to 5 bases and at J to 6 bases, leaving 10 bases not matched to a gene. Germline CDR1 reads DFQATT; CDR2 reads SNEGSKA (reference sequence). This CDR3 comprises 14 residues. CDR3 coding DNA: TGCAGTGCTCTGGACAGGGGAGTAGGGAATGGCTACACCTTC. This encodes CSALDRGVGNGYTF.

This clonotype was counted at least ten times. The chain joins TRBV7-2 to TRBJ2-7, with D hard to call. With 1 base removed from V and 2 bases from J, the gap between germline ends came to 15 bases. This CDR3 has 16 residues. CDR1 is SGHTA and CDR2 is FQGNSA in the germline V gene. DNA of the CDR3: TGTGCCAGCAGCTTAGATCTCACACGAGGCCCCTACGAGCAGTACTTC. This sequence encodes CASSLDLTRGPYEQYF.